This entry concerns a single TCR beta chain. The specificity of this receptor is unknown. No clone much larger than this one lies a single base away; base qualities are absent. Library preparation employed the immunoSEQ multiplex PCR assay. TCR beta CDR3 sequencing was performed on DNA from the cultured, isolated CD4+ T cells. In the paper's pipeline: The analysis removed non-productive TCR sequences, trimmed reads to the CDR3 region, and retained only CDR3s that were 7 or more amino acids long. Antigen-specific clonotypes were identified with the MANAFEST web app by comparing expansion in peptide wells against reference cultures. For clones to be considered positive, expansion at FDR<0.05 versus reference and all other wells, an odds ratio above 5, and a frequency above 0.1% in two replicate wells were required. A clonotype was defined as cross-reactive if the clonotype was significantly expanded both in SARS-CoV-2 spike wells and in at least one common cold coronavirus spike condition. CDR3 similarity was assessed by Levenshtein distance with the stringdist R package, and unrooted trees were built with ape in R 3.6.1. TCRdb's version of the immuneACCESS table is confined to in-frame rearrangements and falls short of the full clone set. An unresolved V gene accounts for under half of the shortfall where checked; the remainder is of unknown origin. The V and J calls and clone size are taken from that table; D and trimming were inferred from the DNA. The sample table lists 62,000 or so clones, about four fifths of them with a count of one. Approximately 12% of the sample rests with the top ten.

To identify antigen-specific CD4+ T cell clonotypes by their expansion, the ViraFEST assay first stimulated PBMC with viral peptide pools and then applied TCR sequencing. After around 11 days of culture, CD4+ T cells were isolated with the EasySep CD4+ T cell isolation kit. Negative nucleocapsid antibody results before and after vaccination confirmed that the healthy vaccine recipients had no prior SARS-CoV-2 infection. Each well held two million PBMC cultured in IMDM containing about 5.5% human AB serum, around 9.3 IU/ml IL-2 and gentamicin, along with 8 to 10 ug/ml peptides. On days 3 and 7, half of the culture medium was replaced with fresh IL-2-containing medium. Each peptide stimulation condition was cultured in triplicate wells unless otherwise noted. Using Ficoll-Paque Plus gradient centrifugation, PBMC were separated from whole blood and then either used fresh or cryopreserved at -140C. Overlapping peptide pools spanned the spike proteins of SARS-CoV-2 and the common cold coronaviruses HCoV-NL63, HCoV-OC43 and HCoV-229E. Genomic DNA was extracted from cultured CD4+ T cells with the QIAamp micro DNA kit.

The data were obtained in a study of vaccination effects on CD4 cells after COVID-19 (dated by TCRdb to the early 2020s). Turning to the overall study: Each participant received two doses of an mRNA SARS-CoV-2 vaccine, either BNT162b2 or mRNA-1273. The Oncomine TCR Beta short-read assay on an Illumina iSeq 100 was used to sequence cultures from other donors in the study. The study compared SARS-CoV-2 spike-specific CD4+ TCR repertoires before and after mRNA vaccination in COVID-19 convalescent patients and infection-naive vaccine recipients. A total of ten to eleven COVID-19 convalescent patients and 4 SARS-CoV-2-naive healthy vaccine recipients were included in the full study.

The germline V gene yields LGHNA for CDR1 and YNFKEQ for CDR2. Trimming accounts for 3 bases at V and 14 bases at J, while the number of junction bases matched to no gene is 12. The CDR3 spans 14 residues, from the cysteine through the phenylalanine. CDR3 DNA only is kept here, 42 bases in frame from base 1. Summary of the overall study and its limitations: Among healthy vaccine recipients, nearly all vaccine-induced clones were SARS-CoV-2 mono-reactive, and only 1 of 255 was cross-reactive with common cold coronaviruses. Only a small number of convalescent patients were included, and no early post-infection timepoints were available, which limited the study. Clones induced by infection and clones induced by vaccination both contracted markedly at late timepoints after vaccination, which fits with T cell responses waning over time.

The sample here was CD4+ T cells from PBMCs cultured with SARS-CoV-2 spike peptides, taken before COVID-19 vaccination. This specimen's cell subset or site label, per the study, means: SARS-CoV-2 spike overlapping peptide pool stimulation. This TCR derives from a human donor who received a COVID-19 vaccine. The rearranged segments are TRBV4-2 and TRBJ1-4, with 7 bases matching TRBD1. CDR3 region: CASSQEPGQYSLFF. The nucleotide sequence is TGTGCCAGCAGCCAGGAACCGGGACAGTACTCCCTGTTTTTT.